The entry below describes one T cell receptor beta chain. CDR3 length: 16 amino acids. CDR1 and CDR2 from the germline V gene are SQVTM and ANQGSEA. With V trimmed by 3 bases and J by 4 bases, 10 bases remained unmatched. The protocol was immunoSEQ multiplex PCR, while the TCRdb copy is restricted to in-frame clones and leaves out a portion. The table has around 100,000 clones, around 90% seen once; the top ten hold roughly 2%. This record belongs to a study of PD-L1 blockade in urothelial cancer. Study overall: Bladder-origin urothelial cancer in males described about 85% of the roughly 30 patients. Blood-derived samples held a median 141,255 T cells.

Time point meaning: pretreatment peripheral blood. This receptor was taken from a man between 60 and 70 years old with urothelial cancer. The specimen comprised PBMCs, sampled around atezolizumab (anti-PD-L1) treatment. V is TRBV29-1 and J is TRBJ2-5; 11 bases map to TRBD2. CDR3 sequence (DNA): TGCAGCGTTGATGGACTAGCGGGCCCGATAAGAGAGACCCAGTACTTC. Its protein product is CSVDGLAGPIRETQYF.